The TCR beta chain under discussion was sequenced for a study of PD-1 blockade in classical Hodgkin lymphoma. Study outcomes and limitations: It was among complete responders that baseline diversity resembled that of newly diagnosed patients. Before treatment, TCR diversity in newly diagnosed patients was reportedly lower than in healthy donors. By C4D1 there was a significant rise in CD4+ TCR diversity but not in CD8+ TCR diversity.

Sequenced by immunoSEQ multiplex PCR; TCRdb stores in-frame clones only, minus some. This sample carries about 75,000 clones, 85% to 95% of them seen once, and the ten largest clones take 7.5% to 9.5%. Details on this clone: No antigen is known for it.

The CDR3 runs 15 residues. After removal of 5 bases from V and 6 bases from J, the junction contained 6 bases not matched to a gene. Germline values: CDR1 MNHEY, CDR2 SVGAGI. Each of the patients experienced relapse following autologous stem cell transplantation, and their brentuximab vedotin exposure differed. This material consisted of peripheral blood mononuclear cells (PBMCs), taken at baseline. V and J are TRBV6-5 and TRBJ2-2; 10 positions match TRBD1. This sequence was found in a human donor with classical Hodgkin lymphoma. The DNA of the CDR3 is TGTGCCAGCAGTACCGGGACAGGGGAAGCCGGGGAGCTGTTTTTT. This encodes CASSTGTGEAGELFF.